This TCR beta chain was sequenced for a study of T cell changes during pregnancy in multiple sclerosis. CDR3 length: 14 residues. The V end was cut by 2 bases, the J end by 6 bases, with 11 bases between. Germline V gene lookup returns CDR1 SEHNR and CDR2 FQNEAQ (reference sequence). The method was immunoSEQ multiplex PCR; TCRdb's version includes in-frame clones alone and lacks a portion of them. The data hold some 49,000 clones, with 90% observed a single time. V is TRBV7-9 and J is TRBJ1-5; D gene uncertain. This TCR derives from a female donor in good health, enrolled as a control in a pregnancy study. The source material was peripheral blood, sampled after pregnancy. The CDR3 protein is CASSLIGDRQPQHF. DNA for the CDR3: TGTGCCAGCAGCTTAATCGGGGATCGTCAGCCCCAGCATTTT.